The sequence of this TCR beta chain was determined in a study of T cell responses to AZD1222 COVID-19 vaccine. The study's findings and limits: The study found Spike-specific TCR breadth and depth rose after two AZD1222 doses. Donors were mostly white British, more females; clonal diversity possibly underestimated. It was only after the peak T cell response that any repertoires were sampled. Only a handful of AZD1222 recipients, about six in all, had baseline seropositivity.

The V gene's germline CDR1 is SGHTA and CDR2 FQGNSA. V dropped 5 bases and J dropped 11; count of bases not matched to a gene: 9. The CDR3 contains 13 residues. The data were produced by immunoSEQ multiplex PCR, yet TCRdb's version contains in-frame clones alone and is incomplete. The sample yields 150,000 or so clones, nearly 95% seen once. As concerns this clone: Its specificity is not known.

The sequenced sample was peripheral blood, obtained on day 0 of AZD1222 vaccination. The sequence derives from an adult in good health. The J gene is TRBJ1-1, the V gene TRBV7-2; TRBD1 matches at 9 bases. The CDR3 sequence: CASSKRQGVWAFF. Here the CDR3 DNA reads TGTGCCAGCAGCAAGCGACAGGGGGTATGGGCTTTCTTT.